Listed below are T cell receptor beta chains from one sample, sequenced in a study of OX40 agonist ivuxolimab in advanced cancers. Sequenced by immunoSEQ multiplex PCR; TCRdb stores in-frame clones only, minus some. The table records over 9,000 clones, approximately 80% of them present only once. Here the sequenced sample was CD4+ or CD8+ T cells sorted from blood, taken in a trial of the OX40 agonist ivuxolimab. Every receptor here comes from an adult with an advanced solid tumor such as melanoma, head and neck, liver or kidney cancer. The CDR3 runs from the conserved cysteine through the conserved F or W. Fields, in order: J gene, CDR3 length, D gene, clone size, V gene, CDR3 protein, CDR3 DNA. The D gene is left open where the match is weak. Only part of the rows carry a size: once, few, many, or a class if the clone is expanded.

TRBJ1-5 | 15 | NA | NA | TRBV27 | CASSLGAQSNQPQHF | TGTGCCAGCAGTTTAGGGGCCCAAAGCAATCAGCCCCAGCATTTT
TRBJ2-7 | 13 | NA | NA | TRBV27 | CASSSGVEVEQYF | TGTGCCAGCAGTTCCGGGGTAGAGGTCGAGCAGTACTTC
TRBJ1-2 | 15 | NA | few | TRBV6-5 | CASSYSNGDPYGYTF | TGTGCCAGCAGTTACTCGAATGGGGACCCCTATGGCTACACCTTC
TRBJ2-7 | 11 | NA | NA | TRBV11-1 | CASSHRREQYF | TGTGCCAGCAGCCACAGAAGGGAGCAGTACTTC
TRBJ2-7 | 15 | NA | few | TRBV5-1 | CASSLFGGQTYEQYF | TGCGCCAGCAGCTTGTTCGGGGGGCAGACCTACGAGCAGTACTTC
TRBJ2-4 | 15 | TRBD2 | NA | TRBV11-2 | CASRGLAETKNIQYF | TGTGCCAGCAGGGGACTAGCGGAAACCAAAAACATTCAGTACTTC
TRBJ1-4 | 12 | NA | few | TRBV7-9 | CASSLGLWPLFF | TGTGCCAGCAGCTTGGGCCTTTGGCCACTGTTTTTT
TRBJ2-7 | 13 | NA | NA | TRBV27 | CASSPARGYEQYF | TGTGCCAGCAGCCCTGCGAGGGGGTACGAGCAGTACTTC
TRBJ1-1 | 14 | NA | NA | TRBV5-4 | CASSSGTGNTEAFF | TGTGCCAGCAGCTCCGGGACGGGGAACACTGAAGCTTTCTTT
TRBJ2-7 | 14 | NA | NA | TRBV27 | CASSSPGGGYEQYF | TGTGCCAGCAGTTCCCCCGGTGGGGGGTACGAGCAGTACTTC
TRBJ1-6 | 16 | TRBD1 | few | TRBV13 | CASSSGQGAMSSPLHF | TGTGCCAGCAGCTCCGGACAGGGGGCTATGAGTTCACCCCTCCACTTT
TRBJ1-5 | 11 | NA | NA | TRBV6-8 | CASRPDGPQHF | TGTGCCAGCAGGCCCGACGGGCCCCAGCATTTT
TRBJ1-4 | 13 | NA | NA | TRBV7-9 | CASNGDSNEKLFF | TGTGCCAGCAACGGGGACTCTAATGAAAAACTGTTTTTT
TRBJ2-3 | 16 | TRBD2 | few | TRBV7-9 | CASSSRAGGSTDTQYF | TGTGCCAGCAGCTCCCGTGCGGGGGGGAGCACAGATACGCAGTATTTT
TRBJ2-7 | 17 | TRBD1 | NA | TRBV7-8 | CASSLSAGTGNSYEQYF | TGTGCCAGCAGCTTGTCCGCTGGGACAGGAAACTCTTACGAGCAGTACTTC
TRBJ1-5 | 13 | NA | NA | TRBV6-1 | CASRQGVNQPQHF | TGTGCCAGCAGACAGGGAGTCAATCAGCCCCAGCATTTT
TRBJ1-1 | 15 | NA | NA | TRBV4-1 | CASSRGWVANTEAFF | TGCGCCAGCAGCCGCGGGTGGGTGGCAAACACTGAAGCTTTCTTT
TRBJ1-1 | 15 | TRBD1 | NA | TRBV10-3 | CAISEPTGVYTEAFF | TGTGCCATCAGTGAGCCTACAGGGGTGTACACTGAAGCTTTCTTT
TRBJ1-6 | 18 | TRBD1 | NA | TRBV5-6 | CASSSRTGSSSYNSPLHF | TGTGCCAGCAGCTCACGGACAGGGTCGAGCTCCTATAATTCACCCCTCCACTTT
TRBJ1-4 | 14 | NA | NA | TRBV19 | CASSTGPYGEKLFF | TGTGCCAGTAGTACCGGGCCCTACGGAGAAAAACTGTTTTTT
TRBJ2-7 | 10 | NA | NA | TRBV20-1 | CSARSVEQYF | TGCAGTGCTAGGAGTGTCGAGCAGTACTTC
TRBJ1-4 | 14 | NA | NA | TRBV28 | CASSSLGGYEKLFF | TGTGCCAGCAGCTCCCTCGGCGGTTATGAAAAACTGTTTTTT
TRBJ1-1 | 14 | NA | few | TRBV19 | CASSIGGRGTEAFF | TGTGCCAGTAGTATTGGAGGGAGGGGGACTGAAGCTTTCTTT
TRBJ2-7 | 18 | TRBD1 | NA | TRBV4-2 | CASSLQGFRDRGSYEQYF | TGTGCCAGCAGCCTACAGGGGTTCCGGGACAGGGGCTCCTACGAGCAGTACTTC
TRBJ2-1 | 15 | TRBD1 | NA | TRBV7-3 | CASSTSQGAGNEQFF | TGTGCCAGCAGCACATCCCAGGGGGCGGGTAATGAGCAGTTCTTC
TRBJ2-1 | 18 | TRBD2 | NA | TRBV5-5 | CASSFPGTSGFSYNEQFF | TGTGCCAGCAGCTTTCCCGGGACTAGCGGCTTCTCCTACAATGAGCAGTTCTTC
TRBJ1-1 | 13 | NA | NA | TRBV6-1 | CASSPWGGTEAFF | TGTGCCAGCAGCCCATGGGGCGGAACTGAAGCTTTCTTT
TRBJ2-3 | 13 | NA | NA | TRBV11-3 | CASSSSGADTQYF | TGTGCCAGCAGCTCCTCAGGGGCAGATACGCAGTATTTT
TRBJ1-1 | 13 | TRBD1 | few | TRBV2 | CAAGQGPNTEAFF | TGTGCGGCGGGACAGGGGCCGAACACTGAAGCTTTCTTT
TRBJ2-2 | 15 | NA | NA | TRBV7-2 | CASSLRGSSPGELFF | TGTGCCAGCAGCTTAAGGGGTTCGAGCCCCGGGGAGCTGTTTTTT
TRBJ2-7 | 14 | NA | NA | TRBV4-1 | CASSQDSQFYEQYF | TGCGCCAGCAGCCAAGATTCACAGTTCTACGAGCAGTACTTC
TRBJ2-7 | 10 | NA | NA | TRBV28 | CASQLGEQYF | TGTGCCAGCCAGCTAGGGGAGCAGTACTTC
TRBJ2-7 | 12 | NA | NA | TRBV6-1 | CASSSQLNEQYF | TGTGCCAGCAGTTCCCAACTAAACGAGCAGTACTTC
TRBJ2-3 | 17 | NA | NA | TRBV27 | CASSPNSRAKYTDTQYF | TGTGCCAGCAGTCCGAATTCTAGGGCGAAATACACAGATACGCAGTATTTT
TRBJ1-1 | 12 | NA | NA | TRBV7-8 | CASSLWNTEAFF | TGTGCCAGCAGCTTATGGAACACTGAAGCTTTCTTT
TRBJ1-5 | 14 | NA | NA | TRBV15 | CATSRDKGFQPQHF | TGTGCCACCAGCAGAGATAAGGGGTTTCAGCCCCAGCATTTT
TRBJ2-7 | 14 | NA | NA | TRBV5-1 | CASSYPGDSYEQYF | TGCGCCAGCAGCTACCCTGGCGATTCCTACGAGCAGTACTTC
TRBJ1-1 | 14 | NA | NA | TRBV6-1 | CASSEWEGAGEAFF | TGTGCCAGCAGTGAATGGGAAGGGGCAGGTGAAGCTTTCTTT
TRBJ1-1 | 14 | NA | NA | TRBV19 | CASSIGGAGTEAFF | TGTGCCAGTAGTATAGGGGGCGCAGGAACTGAAGCTTTCTTT
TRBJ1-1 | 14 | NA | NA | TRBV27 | CASSLSLGNTEAFF | TGTGCCAGCAGTCTCTCGCTCGGGAACACTGAAGCTTTCTTT
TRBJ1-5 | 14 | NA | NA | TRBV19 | CASSIRGSNQPQHF | TGTGCCAGTAGTATACGGGGTAGCAATCAGCCCCAGCATTTT
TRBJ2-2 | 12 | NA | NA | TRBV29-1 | CSVRGNTGELFF | TGCAGCGTCAGGGGGAACACCGGGGAGCTGTTTTTT
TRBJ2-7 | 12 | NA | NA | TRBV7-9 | CASSLVRYEQYF | TGTGCCAGCAGCTTAGTCCGCTACGAGCAGTACTTC
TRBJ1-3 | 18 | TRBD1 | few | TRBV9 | CASSPKTGAHYSGNTIYF | TGTGCCAGCAGCCCCAAGACAGGGGCCCATTACTCTGGAAACACCATATATTTT
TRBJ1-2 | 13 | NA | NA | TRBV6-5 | CASSPGQHYGYTF | TGTGCCAGCAGTCCCGGACAGCACTATGGCTACACCTTC
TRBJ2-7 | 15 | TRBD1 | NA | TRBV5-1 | CASSYPKQGSYEQYF | TGCGCCAGCAGCTACCCAAAACAGGGGAGCTACGAGCAGTACTTC
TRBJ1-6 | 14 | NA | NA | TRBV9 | CASSVDGDNSPLHF | TGTGCCAGCAGCGTAGATGGGGACAATTCACCCCTCCACTTT
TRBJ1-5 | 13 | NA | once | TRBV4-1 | CASSQDRGQPQHF | TGCGCCAGCAGCCAAGATCGGGGTCAGCCCCAGCATTTT
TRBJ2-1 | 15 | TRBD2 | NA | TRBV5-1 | CASSPIAGGPSEQFF | TGCGCCAGCAGCCCTATAGCGGGGGGGCCAAGTGAGCAGTTCTTC
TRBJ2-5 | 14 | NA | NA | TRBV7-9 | CASSLAASQETQYF | TGTGCCAGCAGCTTAGCAGCCAGCCAAGAGACCCAGTACTTC
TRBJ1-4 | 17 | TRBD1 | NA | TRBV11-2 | CASSLEAYGTGGKKLFF | TGTGCCAGCAGCTTAGAAGCTTACGGGACAGGGGGGAAAAAACTGTTTTTT